What follows is one TCR beta chain and its context. This sample was included in a study of quantifying T cell responses using KT2 cells. Background on the study: cDNA was made from DNase-treated RNA using alpha and beta constant primers.

Fixed numbers of PBMC received varying amounts of KT2 cells. An oligo carrying a UMI was ligated to the cDNA 3' end. The first PCR ran 4 to 5 cycles with an equimolar RC1.1 and RC1.2 beta primer mix. Separate processing of TCR alpha and beta chains began at the second PCR. MiXCR was run by TCRdb on the UMI-ligation and nested PCR reads, yielding one entry per CDR3 protein. The sample records more than 55,000 distinct CDR3 sequences, roughly an eighth being singletons. The clonotype was recovered from a human donor. Material: PBMCs spiked with cells of the T cell clone KT2.

In nucleotides, the CDR3 is TGTGCCAGCAGGAAAGGGCGTAGCACAGATACGCAGTATTTT. It is translated as CASRKGRSTDTQYF. The V gene is TRBV7-3, the J gene TRBJ2-3; the D is unclear. The V end lost 6 bases, the J end lost 0 bases, and 10 bases lay between the germline ends. CDR1 is SGHTA and CDR2 is FQGTGA in the germline V gene. The CDR3 has 14 residues.